This T cell receptor (beta chain) comes out of a study of T cell responses to AZD1222 COVID-19 vaccine. The germline gives CDR1 LNHDA, CDR2 SQIVND (reference sequence). V was clipped by 5 bases and J by 7 bases; unmatched bases: 6. The CDR3 runs to 14 residues. TCRdb's table, derived via immunoSEQ multiplex PCR, lists solely in-frame clones and lacks some. The table records about 140,000 clones, about 93% of them present only once. The sequence was obtained from an adult who received the AZD1222 COVID-19 vaccine. The rearrangement links TRBV19 to TRBJ1-5; 9 nucleotides line up with TRBD1. This material consisted of peripheral blood, taken 28 days after the second AZD1222 dose. The CDR3 spells CASSGTGGGQPQHF. The CDR3 DNA reads TGTGCCAGTAGTGGAACAGGGGGCGGCCAGCCCCAGCATTTT. The full variable domain, its missing parts supplied by reference TRBV19 and TRBJ1-5, is DGGITQSPKYLFRKEGQNVTLSCEQNLNHDAMYWYRQDPGQGLRLIYYSQIVNDFQKGDIAEGYSVSREKKESFPLTVTSAQKNPTAFYLCASSGTGGGQPQHFGDGTRLSIL.